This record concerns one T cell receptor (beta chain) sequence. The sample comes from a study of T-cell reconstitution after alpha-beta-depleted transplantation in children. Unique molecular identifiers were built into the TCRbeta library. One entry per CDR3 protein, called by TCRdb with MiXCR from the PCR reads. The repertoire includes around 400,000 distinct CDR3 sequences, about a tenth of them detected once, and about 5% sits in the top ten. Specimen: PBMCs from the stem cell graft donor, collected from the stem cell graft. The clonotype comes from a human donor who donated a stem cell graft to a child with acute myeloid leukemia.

The CDR3 sequence: CASSLDTTQNQPQHF. DNA for the CDR3: TGTGCCAGCAGTTTAGACACGACTCAAAATCAGCCCCAGCATTTT. The V gene is TRBV27, the J gene TRBJ1-5; D is unclear. The V gene lost 2 bases and the J gene lost 4 bases, with 12 bases spanning the gap. From germline, CDR1 is MNHEY and CDR2 SMNVEV (reference sequence). The CDR3 length is 15 residues.